Each of the 22 T cell receptor beta chains below was sequenced from the same sample in a study of blood T cells in healthy people across ages. With a J-beta primer mix and a sample-barcoded 5' primer, a second PCR ran 7 to 11 cycles. TCRdb re-called the 5' RACE reads through MiXCR, storing one row per CDR3 protein. This sample has just over 800,000 distinct CDR3 sequences, with 60% to 80% found just once. The sample was blood. These receptor sequences come from a man aged 25 to 45 in good health.

The V gene is TRBV6-5, the J gene TRBJ1-2; 7 nucleotides line up with TRBD1. CDR1 is MNHEY and CDR2 is SVGAGI in the germline V gene. The CDR3 runs to 16 residues. V gave up 6 bases and J gave up 0 bases; unmatched junction bases: 10. The chain's CDR3 is CASSYRQGHANYGYTF. As DNA, the CDR3 is TGTGCCAGCAGCTACCGACAGGGACATGCTAACTATGGCTACACCTTC.

This clonotype was detected only a few times. The chain combines TRBV10-2 with TRBJ2-3; D tentatively reads TRBD1 or TRBD2 (5 bases each). Germline loops: CDR1 WSHSY, CDR2 SAAADI. The CDR3 runs 14 residues. Trimming removed 2 bases at V and 6 bases at J, with 12 bases between. This CDR3 reads CASSEGASWDTQYF. The CDR3 DNA is TGCGCCAGCAGTGAGGGGGCTAGCTGGGATACGCAGTATTTT.

There are a few counts of this clonotype. V gene TRBV30 combines with J gene TRBJ2-1; no definite D call. This CDR3 has 13 amino acids. V lost 0 bases to trimming and J lost 4 bases, with 7 bases between them. Germline V gene sequence: CDR1 GTSNPN, CDR2 SVGIG (reference sequence). The CDR3 coding sequence is TGTGCCTGGAGTGTTCTTGGGTACAATGAGCAGTTCTTC. This translates into CAWSVLGYNEQFF.

This clonotype was counted a few times. The chain links TRBV4-2 to TRBJ2-5; D may be TRBD2 (7 bases). The J call is in doubt because the DNA end fits TRBJ2-7 better. CDR1 and CDR2 (germline): LGHNA, YNFKEQ. This CDR3 has 15 residues. In DNA form, the CDR3 reads TGTGCCAGCAGCCGGGGGGGGCAGGGGAGAAACGAGCAGTACTTC. Residues: CASSRGGQGRNEQYF.

On this clonotype itself: One end of the junction is discordant with germline, which a read error may explain. The chain uses TRBV2 and TRBJ2-3; 11 bases match TRBD2. Germline V CDR1 and CDR2: SNHLY, FYNNEI. The CDR3 length is 16 residues. The DNA of the CDR3 is TGTGCCAGCAGTGATAGTGGACTAGCGGGCACAGATACGGAGTATTTT. Residues: CASSDSGLAGTDTEYF. The full variable domain, in which reference TRBV2 and TRBJ2-3 provide the parts outside the CDR3, is EPEVTQTPSHQVTQMGQEVILRCVPISNHLYFYWYRQILGQKVEFLVSFYNNEISEKSEIFDDQFSVERPDGSNFTLKIRSTKLEDSAMYFCASSDSGLAGTDTEYFGPGTRLTVL.

This chain joins TRBV5-1 and TRBJ1-4; 10 bases line up with TRBD1. J lost 8 bases, V lost 5 bases, and 15 bases had no gene match. Germline V gene sequence: CDR1 SGHRS, CDR2 YFSETQ. The CDR3 loop spans 17 amino acids. The DNA of the CDR3 is TGCGCCAGCAGGCCTAACCCGGGACAGGGGTTCATAGAAAAACTGTTTTTT. Residues: CASRPNPGQGFIEKLFF.

The chain combines TRBV27 with TRBJ2-1; D possibly corresponds to TRBD2 (7 bases). V was trimmed by 1 base and J by 7 bases, leaving 17 bases between them. The germline V gene has CDR1 MNHEY and CDR2 SMNVEV (reference sequence). The CDR3 length is 16 residues. The CDR3: CASSLFSGGPTNEQFF. In DNA, the CDR3 is TGTGCCAGCAGTTTATTTTCCGGGGGGCCTACTAATGAGCAGTTCTTC.

This clonotype was detected many times. The rearrangement uses TRBV6-5 and TRBJ2-1, with 10 bases aligning to TRBD2. The CDR3 runs to 15 residues. Germline trimming cut 6 bases from V and 3 bases from J; bases unmatched to any gene: 5. CDR1 MNHEY and CDR2 SVGAGI come from the germline V gene. CDR3: CASSPPSGGYNEQFF. The CDR3 DNA is TGTGCCAGCAGCCCGCCTAGCGGGGGCTACAATGAGCAGTTCTTC.

This clonotype was observed a single time. The junction departs from germline at one end; a sequencing error may be responsible. The chain joins TRBV4-1 to TRBJ2-1, with TRBD2 matching over 10 bases. This CDR3 region has 17 residues. Germline assignment: CDR1 MGHRA and CDR2 YSYEKL. In DNA form, the CDR3 reads TGCGCCGGCAGCCTCCAAGGCCAGCGGGGGGGCCGGAATGAGCAGTTCTTC. Translation: CAGSLQGQRGGRNEQFF.

The chain carries TRBV6-5 and TRBJ2-7; D unresolved. The CDR3 has 13 residues. Germline V CDR1 and CDR2: MNHEY, SVGAGI. V was shortened by 2 bases and J by 5 bases, with 10 bases between the two germline ends. The CDR3 region is CASSYKRVHEQYF. The DNA for the CDR3 is TGTGCCAGCAGTTACAAAAGGGTCCACGAGCAGTACTTC.

The sample holds a few counts of this clonotype. This sequence joins TRBV6-6 and TRBJ2-7; the match to TRBD1 covers 8 bases. Unmatched junction bases numbered 10, after V lost 5 bases and J lost 1 base. The CDR3 runs to 16 residues. Germline CDR1 and CDR2: MNHNY and SVGAGI (reference sequence). The CDR3 here is CASSARPGQVSYEQYF. Here the CDR3 DNA reads TGTGCCAGCAGTGCTAGACCGGGACAGGTATCCTACGAGCAGTACTTC.

The chain recombines TRBV7-9 with TRBJ2-1; the match to TRBD1 covers 9 bases. With V trimmed by 9 bases and J by 6 bases, 6 bases remained unmatched. CDR1 is SEHNR, CDR2 FQNEAQ, per germline (reference sequence). CDR3 length: 13 amino acids. The CDR3 DNA reads TGTGCCAGTAACCGGGACAGGGTCAATGAGCAGTTCTTC. Translating gives CASNRDRVNEQFF.

This rearrangement joins TRBV29-1 to TRBJ1-1; a possible D gene is TRBD1 (5 bases). The CDR3 has 13 residues. V was clipped by 3 bases and J by 5 bases, with 13 bases between them. Germline CDR1 and CDR2: SQVTM and ANQGSEA. DNA for the CDR3: TGCAGCGTTGATTCCCAGGGAGGGACTGAAGCTTTCTTT. It codes for CSVDSQGGTEAFF.

This chain links TRBV18 with TRBJ2-1, with TRBD1 matching over 7 bases. This CDR3 comprises 15 residues. Germline assignment: CDR1 KGHSH and CDR2 LQKENI. J gave up 3 bases and V 3 bases, and 5 bases lay outside the gene matches. The CDR3 DNA reads as TGTGCCAGCTCACCTAGGCCAGGGGGCTACAATGAGCAGTTCTTC. Translated: CASSPRPGGYNEQFF.

This chain joins TRBV28 and TRBJ2-4; weak D call: TRBD2 (5 bases). The tail of the sequence fits TRBJ2-7 better, so the J call may be wrong. The CDR3 contains 14 residues. CDR1 is MDHEN and CDR2 is SYDVKM in the germline V gene. CDR3 region: CASSSSGKVHEQYF. In DNA form, the CDR3 reads TGTGCCAGCAGTTCTTCCGGGAAAGTACACGAGCAGTACTTC.

The chain couples TRBV4-3 to TRBJ2-1; no clear D gene. With 0 bases removed from V and 2 bases from J, the gap between germline ends came to 14 bases. Germline V lookup: CDR1 LGHNA, CDR2 YSLEER. There are 17 residues in the CDR3. This CDR3 reads CASSQDPAATTYNEQFF. DNA for the CDR3: TGCGCCAGCAGCCAAGATCCCGCGGCCACCACCTACAATGAGCAGTTCTTC.

This clonotype was seen a handful of times. The chain combines TRBV3-1 with TRBJ2-5; 8 bases match TRBD1. Germline loops: CDR1 LGHDT, CDR2 YNNKEL (reference sequence). V lost 3 bases to trimming and J lost 11 bases; unmatched junction nucleotides: 17. This CDR3 contains 16 residues. CDR3 DNA: TGTGCCAGCAGCCACGAAAGGACAGGGAAATCAGAGGAGCAGTACTTC. It specifies CASSHERTGKSEEQYF.

The rearrangement joins TRBV29-1 to TRBJ2-3; 13 nucleotides line up with TRBD2. Germline CDR1 reads SQVTM; CDR2 reads ANQGSEA. The CDR3 has 16 amino acids. Here the CDR3 DNA reads TGCAGTGCCGGGACTAGCGGGGCGGGGGCAACAGATACGCAGTATTTT. Residues: CSAGTSGAGATDTQYF.

The chain combines TRBV24-1 with TRBJ2-3; 8 nucleotides match TRBD2. Germline-derived CDR1 and CDR2 are KGHDR and SFDVKD. The CDR3 spans 16 residues. Trimming took 4 bases from V and 7 from J; bases not matched to a gene: 12. CDR3 region: CATSDPGRGARNTQYF. As DNA, the CDR3 is TGTGCCACCAGTGACCCCGGGAGGGGGGCACGGAATACGCAGTATTTT.

V usage is TRBV4-3 and J usage is TRBJ1-4; D possibly corresponds to TRBD1 (6 bases). The ends were cut back, 4 bases at V and 5 bases at J, with 14 bases in the middle. CDR3 length: 15 residues. Germline loops: CDR1 LGHNA, CDR2 YSLEER. The CDR3 loop reads CASSLQGGENEKLFF. The CDR3 DNA reads TGCGCCAGCAGCCTACAGGGAGGGGAGAATGAAAAACTGTTTTTT.

Many counts were recorded for this clonotype. The chain links TRBV5-6 to TRBJ2-6; D is unclear. This CDR3 has 14 residues. Trimming stripped 2 bases from V and 0 bases from J, with 3 bases between. The germline CDR1 and CDR2 sequences are SGHDT and YYEEEE. The CDR3 reads CASSFFSGANVLTF. Written as DNA, the CDR3 is TGTGCCAGCAGCTTTTTCTCTGGGGCCAACGTCCTGACTTTC.

The V gene is TRBV20-1, the J gene TRBJ2-7; 7 positions match TRBD2. The V and J ends lost 3 bases and 0 bases, in that order; junction bases with no gene match: 5. The CDR3 is 14 residues long. Germline CDR1 is DFQATT and CDR2 is SNEGSKA (reference sequence). The CDR3 DNA is TGCAGTGCTAGGGACGGGAGGAGCTCCTACGAGCAGTACTTC. This translates into CSARDGRSSYEQYF.